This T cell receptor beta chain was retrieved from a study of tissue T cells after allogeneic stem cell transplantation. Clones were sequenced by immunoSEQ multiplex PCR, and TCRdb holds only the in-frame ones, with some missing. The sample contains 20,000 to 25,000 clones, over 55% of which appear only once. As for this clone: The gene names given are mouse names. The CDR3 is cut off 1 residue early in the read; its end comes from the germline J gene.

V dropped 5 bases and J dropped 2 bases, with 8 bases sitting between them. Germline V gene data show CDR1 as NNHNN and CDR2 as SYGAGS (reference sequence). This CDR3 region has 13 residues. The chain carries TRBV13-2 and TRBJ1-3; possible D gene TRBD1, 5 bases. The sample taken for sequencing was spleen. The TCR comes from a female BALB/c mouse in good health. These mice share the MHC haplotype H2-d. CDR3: CASGVGAGNTLYF. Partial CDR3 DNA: TGTGCCAGCGGGGTGGGGGCTGGAAATACGCTCTAT.